This T cell receptor (beta chain) emerged from a study of blood T cell repertoires in COVID-19. Across the whole study: Sources were T cells, B-cell-depleted T cells, or PBMCs; the material itself was cDNA or gDNA.

In the original analysis: Counts of nucleated cells, estimated from reference gene primer amplification, were obtained. Sequenced by immunoSEQ multiplex PCR; TCRdb stores in-frame clones only, minus some. V and J calls and clone size come straight from that table; D and trimming were deduced from the DNA. The data hold 150,000 to 250,000 clones, with more than 65% observed a single time. The age range of participants was about 18 to 95 years, with residence in approximately 25 US areas. Self-reported history from a screening survey and questionnaire set each donor's cohort. About this clone: Other DNA sequences in the sample encode the same CDR3.

With V trimmed by 4 bases and J by 2 bases, 6 bases remained unmatched. The CDR3 sequence is 16 residues long. Germline CDR1 MDHEN, CDR2 SYDVKM. Sequencing was carried out using PBMCs or T cells enriched from blood (not recorded which). The V gene is TRBV28, the J gene TRBJ2-5; 11 bases match TRBD2. This sequence originates from a man aged 35 to 55 who had recovered from COVID-19. The CDR3 is CASSSPLAGGQETQYF. The CDR3 DNA is TGTGCCAGCAGTTCGCCCCTAGCGGGGGGACAAGAGACCCAGTACTTC.